This note documents a single TCR beta chain sequence. No cognate antigen has been identified for it. No much larger clone is present one base from it, and per-base qualities are unavailable. The record originates from a study of PD-1 blockade in classical Hodgkin lymphoma (dated by TCRdb to 2020 to 2021). Context from the whole study: Nivolumab dosing was 3 mg/kg intravenously every 2 weeks, continuing until either disease progression or unacceptable toxicity. The study used CyTOF and TCR beta sequencing to define a peripheral blood immune signature of response to PD-1 blockade in classical Hodgkin lymphoma. The full study reports these points: A significant rise by C4D1 was seen in CD4+ but not CD8+ TCR diversity (p=0.0027 vs p=0.16), with the rise being most apparent in complete responders (p=0.02). Among trial patients, those achieving complete response had baseline diversity similar to that of newly diagnosed patients, while diversity was significantly lower in partial responders and progressors. Lower diversity was observed in patients in whom nivolumab was started less than 1 year after ASCT, and these patients were excluded from later analyses so that confounding by immune reconstitution would be avoided. Newly diagnosed patients were reported to have lower baseline TCR diversity than healthy donors, and relapsed/refractory patients were reported to have lower baseline TCR diversity still. The study was limited to a single clinical trial cohort, and causes of repertoire differences, possibly disease activity or prior therapy, remained undefined.

Genomic DNA was extracted with the Qiagen DNeasy kit from unsorted PBMCs and from negatively selected CD4+ and CD8+ fractions. TCR beta CDR3 regions were subjected to amplification by immunoSEQ multiplex PCR with primers that anneal to V and J segments. Amplification bias was minimized using a synthetic immune receptor repertoire, and residual bias was removed computationally after sequencing. In the paper's pipeline: Custom Python scripts were used to quantify repertoire diversity as the Shannon entropy index. Unsorted, CD4+ and CD8+ repertoires were analyzed separately, except for combined analyses in which CD4+ and CD8+ sequences were merged in silico. A clone was considered expanded if an increase in frequency of at least 2-fold after treatment relative to C1D1 was found, and a pseudocount of 0.5 was applied to clones undetected at baseline. Singleton clones were defined as clones with 0 or 1 copy at C1D1, and non-singleton clones were defined as clones with 2 or more copies. Clones expanded in unsorted samples were assigned a CD4+, CD8+ or unknown annotation through matching of protein sequences in sorted samples from the same patient. Wilcoxon tests on paired samples were used to test diversity changes from C1D1 to C4D1. Imported from immuneACCESS, the table was reduced by TCRdb to in-frame sequences with V and J called. These copies leave out some clones; in studies compared against another copy, an unresolved V gene accounts for under half, and the cause of the remainder is not known. The V and J calls and the clone size are those of that table, but D and trimming were determined from the DNA. The sample records several thousand clones, around four fifths of which are singletons. Under 3% of the sample is held by the ten biggest clonotypes.

The time point label of this sample denotes: cycle 1 day 1 (C1D1), immediately before nivolumab initiation. All trial patients had relapsed after autologous stem cell transplantation, with cohorts A, B and C differing in prior brentuximab vedotin exposure. Magnetic negative selection with a Miltenyi CD4+ T cell isolation kit was used to purify CD4+ T cells from thawed PBMCs. The trial cohort included 50 to 70 patients with relapsed/refractory classical Hodgkin lymphoma, and each patient had a best overall response of complete response, partial response or progressive disease. Single-agent nivolumab was administered to trial patients in the multi-cohort phase II CheckMate 205 trial. Best overall response was determined by an independent review committee according to the 2007 International Working Group response criteria. PBMCs from the trial were collected at three points: immediately before nivolumab initiation (C1D1), and during therapy at cycle 2 day 1 and cycle 4 day 1. Peripheral blood was collected in 8 mL Vacutainer Cell Preparation Tubes, from which PBMCs were isolated by centrifugation and then cryopreserved. Purified CD4+ and CD8+ fractions were prepared only for cases with an additional available PBMC sample. On LS columns in a quadroMACS separator, the magnetically labelled cells were depleted, and the flow-through was collected as the purified fraction.

The CDR3 starts with the cysteine, ends with the phenylalanine, and has 14 residues. Only the CDR3 DNA is retained, 42 bases long and in frame from the first base. From V the trimming removes 5 bases and from J it removes 1 base, while the gene matches leave 5 bases of the junction unaccounted for. The germline V gene (reference sequence) specifies SGHAT as CDR1 and FQDESV as CDR2. This TCR came from a human donor with classical Hodgkin lymphoma. The chain uses TRBV11-1 and TRBJ2-7, with 7 central nucleotides matching TRBD2. This specimen was CD4+ T cells from blood, taken at baseline. The CDR3 here reads CASSARGESYEQYF. The nucleotides read TGTGCCAGCAGCGCCCGGGGGGAATCCTACGAGCAGTACTTC.